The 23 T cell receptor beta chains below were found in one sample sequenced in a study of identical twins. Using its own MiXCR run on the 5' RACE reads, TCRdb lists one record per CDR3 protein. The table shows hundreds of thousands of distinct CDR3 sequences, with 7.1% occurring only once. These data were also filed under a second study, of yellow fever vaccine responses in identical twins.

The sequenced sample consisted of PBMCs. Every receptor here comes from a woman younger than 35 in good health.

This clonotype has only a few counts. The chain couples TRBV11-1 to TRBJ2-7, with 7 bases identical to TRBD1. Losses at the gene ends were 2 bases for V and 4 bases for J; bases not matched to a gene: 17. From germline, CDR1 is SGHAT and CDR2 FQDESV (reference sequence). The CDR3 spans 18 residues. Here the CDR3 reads CASSLQFEGAKVLYEQYF. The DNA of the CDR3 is TGTGCCAGCAGCTTACAGTTTGAGGGGGCCAAGGTATTATACGAGCAGTACTTC.

DNA of the CDR3: TGTGCCAGCAGCGTAGATGGGACAGCTTACACTGAAGCTTTCTTT. This translates into CASSVDGTAYTEAFF. This sequence joins TRBV9 and TRBJ1-1; TRBD1 matches 7 bases. This CDR3 contains 15 residues. The germline V gene encodes CDR1 SGDLS and CDR2 YYNGEE. V gave up 0 bases and J gave up 3 bases; unmatched junction bases: 5.

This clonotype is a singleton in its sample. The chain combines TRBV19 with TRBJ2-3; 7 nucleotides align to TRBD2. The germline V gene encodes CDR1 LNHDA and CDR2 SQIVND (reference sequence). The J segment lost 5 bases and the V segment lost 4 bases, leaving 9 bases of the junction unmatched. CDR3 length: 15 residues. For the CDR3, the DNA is TGTGCCAGTAGTACGGTAGCGGGTGGTGGAGATACGCAGTATTTT. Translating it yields CASSTVAGGGDTQYF.

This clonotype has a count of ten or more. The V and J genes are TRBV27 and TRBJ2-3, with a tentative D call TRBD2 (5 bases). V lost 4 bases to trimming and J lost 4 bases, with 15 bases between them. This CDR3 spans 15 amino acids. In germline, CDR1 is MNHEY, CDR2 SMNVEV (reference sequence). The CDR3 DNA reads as TGTGCCAGCAGTTCTGGTGGGAGTGGGGCAGATACGCAGTATTTT. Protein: CASSSGGSGADTQYF.

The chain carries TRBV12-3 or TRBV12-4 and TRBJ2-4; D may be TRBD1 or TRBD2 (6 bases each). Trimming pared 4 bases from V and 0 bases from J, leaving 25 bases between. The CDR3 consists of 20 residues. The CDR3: CASSSDSGGRGILAKNIQYF. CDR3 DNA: TGTGCCAGCAGTTCCGATAGCGGTGGAAGGGGGATTTTAGCCAAAAACATTCAGTACTTC.

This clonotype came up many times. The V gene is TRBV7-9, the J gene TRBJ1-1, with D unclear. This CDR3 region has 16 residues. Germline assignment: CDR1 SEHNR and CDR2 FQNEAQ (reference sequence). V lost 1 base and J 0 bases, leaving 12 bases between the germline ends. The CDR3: CASSLGRGPMNTEAFF. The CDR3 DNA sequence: TGTGCCAGCAGCTTAGGTAGAGGACCTATGAACACTGAAGCTTTCTTT.

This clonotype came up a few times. The CDR3 reads CASQAPPGTSGGARYNEQFF. In nucleotides, the CDR3 is TGCGCCAGCCAAGCACCCCCCGGGACTAGCGGGGGGGCTAGGTACAATGAGCAGTTCTTC. The V and J genes are TRBV5-1 and TRBJ2-1; 16 bases are shared with TRBD2. There are 20 residues in the CDR3. Germline V gives CDR1 SGHRS, CDR2 YFSETQ. The J segment lost 4 bases and the V segment lost 7 bases, leaving 17 bases of the junction unmatched.

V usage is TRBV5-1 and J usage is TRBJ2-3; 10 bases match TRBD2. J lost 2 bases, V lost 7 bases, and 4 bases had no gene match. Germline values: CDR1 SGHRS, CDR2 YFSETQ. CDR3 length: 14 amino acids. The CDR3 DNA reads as TGCGCCAGCCGACTAGCGGGCTACACAGATACGCAGTATTTT. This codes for CASRLAGYTDTQYF.

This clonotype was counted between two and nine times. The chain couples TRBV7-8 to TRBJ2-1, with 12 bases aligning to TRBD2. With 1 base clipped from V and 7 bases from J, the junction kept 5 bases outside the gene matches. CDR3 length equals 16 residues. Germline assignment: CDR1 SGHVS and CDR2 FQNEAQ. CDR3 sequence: CASSLGLAGAGNEQFF. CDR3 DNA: TGTGCCAGCAGCTTAGGACTAGCGGGAGCTGGGAATGAGCAGTTCTTC.

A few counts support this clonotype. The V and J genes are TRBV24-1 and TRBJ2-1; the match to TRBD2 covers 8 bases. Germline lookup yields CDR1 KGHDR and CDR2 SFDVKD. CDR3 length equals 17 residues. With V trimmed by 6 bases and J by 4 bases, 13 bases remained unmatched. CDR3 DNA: TGTGCCACCAGTAATCCGGGAAAAGCGGGAGCATACAATGAGCAGTTCTTC. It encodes CATSNPGKAGAYNEQFF.

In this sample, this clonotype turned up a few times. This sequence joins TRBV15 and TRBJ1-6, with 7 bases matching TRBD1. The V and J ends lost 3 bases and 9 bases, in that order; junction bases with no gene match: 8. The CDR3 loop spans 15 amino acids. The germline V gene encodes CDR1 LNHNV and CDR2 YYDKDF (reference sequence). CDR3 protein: CATSSTGTAGSPLHF. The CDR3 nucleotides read TGTGCCACCAGCAGCACCGGGACAGCGGGTTCACCCCTCCACTTT.

The CDR3 here is CASSFGLAGGNTQYF. The DNA for the CDR3 is TGTGCCAGCAGCTTCGGACTAGCGGGGGGAAATACGCAGTATTTT. The rearrangement joins TRBV7-2 to TRBJ2-3, with TRBD2 matching 14 bases. The CDR3 is made up of 15 amino acids. V lost 3 bases and J lost 7; bases outside the gene matches: 3. Germline CDR1 reads SGHTA; CDR2 reads FQGNSA.

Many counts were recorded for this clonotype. The CDR3 bases are TGCGCCAGCAGCTTGCCAGGCTCGAGCGTTAAAAACATTCAGTACTTC. Residues: CASSLPGSSVKNIQYF. The V and J genes are TRBV5-1 and TRBJ2-4; D gene unclear. V was pared by 1 base and J by 4 bases, with 15 bases between. The CDR3 extends over 16 amino acids. Germline values: CDR1 SGHRS, CDR2 YFSETQ.

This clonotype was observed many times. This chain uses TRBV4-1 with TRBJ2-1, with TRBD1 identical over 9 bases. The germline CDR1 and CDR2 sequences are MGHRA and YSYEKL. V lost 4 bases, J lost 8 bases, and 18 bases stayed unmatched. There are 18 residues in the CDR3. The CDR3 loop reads CASSLTATGTGQGDEQFF. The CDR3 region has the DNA TGCGCCAGCAGCCTGACCGCGACCGGGACAGGGCAAGGGGATGAGCAGTTCTTC.

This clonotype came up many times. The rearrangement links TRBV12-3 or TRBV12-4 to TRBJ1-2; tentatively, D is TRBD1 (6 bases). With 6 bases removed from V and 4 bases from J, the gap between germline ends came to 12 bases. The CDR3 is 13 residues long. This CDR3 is CASRSGEGYGYTF. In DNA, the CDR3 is TGTGCCAGCAGGTCAGGGGAAGGCTATGGCTACACCTTC.

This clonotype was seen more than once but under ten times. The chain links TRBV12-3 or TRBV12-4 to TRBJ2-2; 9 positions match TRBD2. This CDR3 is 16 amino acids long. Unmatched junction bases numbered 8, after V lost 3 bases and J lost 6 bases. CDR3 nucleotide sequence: TGTGCCAGCAGTTTTTCGGGACTAGCAGGGCCCGGGGAGCTGTTTTTT. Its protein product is CASSFSGLAGPGELFF.

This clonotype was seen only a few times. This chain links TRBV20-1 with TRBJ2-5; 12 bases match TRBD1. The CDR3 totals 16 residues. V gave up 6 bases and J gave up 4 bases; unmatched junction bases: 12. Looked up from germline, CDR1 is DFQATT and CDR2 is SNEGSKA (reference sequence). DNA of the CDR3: TGCAGTGCAGAAACCCGGGACAGGGGGCGAATAGAGACCCAGTACTTC. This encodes CSAETRDRGRIETQYF.

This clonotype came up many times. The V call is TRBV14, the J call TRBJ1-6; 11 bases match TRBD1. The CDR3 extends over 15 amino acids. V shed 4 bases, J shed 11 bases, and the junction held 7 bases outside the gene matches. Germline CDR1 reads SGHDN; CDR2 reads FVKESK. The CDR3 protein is CASSPQDRGLAPLHF. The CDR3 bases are TGTGCCAGCAGCCCCCAGGACAGGGGGCTAGCACCCCTCCACTTT.

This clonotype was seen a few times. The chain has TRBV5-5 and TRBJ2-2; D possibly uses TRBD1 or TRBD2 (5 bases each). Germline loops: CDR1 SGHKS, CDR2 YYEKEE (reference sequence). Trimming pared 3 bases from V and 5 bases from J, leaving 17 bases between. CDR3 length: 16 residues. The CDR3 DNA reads TGTGCCAGCAGCTGGGACCGGGCCACGGGGACCGGGGAGCTGTTTTTT. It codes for CASSWDRATGTGELFF.

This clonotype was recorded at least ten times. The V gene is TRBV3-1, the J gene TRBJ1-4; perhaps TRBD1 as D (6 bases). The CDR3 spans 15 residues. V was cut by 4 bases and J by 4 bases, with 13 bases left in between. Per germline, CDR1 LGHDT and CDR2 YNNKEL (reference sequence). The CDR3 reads CASSLAGAYNEKLFF. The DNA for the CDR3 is TGTGCCAGCAGCCTAGCAGGGGCCTATAATGAAAAACTGTTTTTT.

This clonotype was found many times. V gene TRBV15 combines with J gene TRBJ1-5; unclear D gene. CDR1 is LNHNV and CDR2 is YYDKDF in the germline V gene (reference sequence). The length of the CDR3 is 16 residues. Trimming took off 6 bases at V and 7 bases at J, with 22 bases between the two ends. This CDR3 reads CATRGNAGARVQPQHF. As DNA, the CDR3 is TGTGCCACCAGGGGGAACGCAGGAGCAAGAGTACAGCCCCAGCATTTT.

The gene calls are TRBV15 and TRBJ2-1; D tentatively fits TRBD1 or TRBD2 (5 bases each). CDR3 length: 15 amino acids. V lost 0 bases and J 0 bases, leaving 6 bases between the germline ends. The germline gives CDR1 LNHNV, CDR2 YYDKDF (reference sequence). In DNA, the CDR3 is TGTGCCACCAGCAGAGAGGGGGTCTCCTACAATGAGCAGTTCTTC. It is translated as CATSREGVSYNEQFF.

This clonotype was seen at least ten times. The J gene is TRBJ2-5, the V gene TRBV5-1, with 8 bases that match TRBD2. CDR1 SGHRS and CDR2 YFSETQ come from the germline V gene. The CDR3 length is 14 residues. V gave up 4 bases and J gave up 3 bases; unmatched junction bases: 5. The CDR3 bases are TGCGCCAGCAGCCCTCCGGGACTAGAAGAGACCCAGTACTTC. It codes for CASSPPGLEETQYF.